The 31 T cell receptor beta chains presented below share a single source sample, sequenced in a study of beta chain features in type 1 diabetes. All of the isolated RNA was reverse transcribed, so expressed TCRB transcripts were sequenced. Only in-frame clones appear in the TCRdb table, and some are missing; sequencing was by immunoSEQ multiplex PCR. The sample has more than 300,000 clones, more than 13% seen once. The sequenced material came from naive CD4+ T cells from blood. The receptors here all came from a young woman in good health.

This clone was observed a handful of times. V usage is TRBV27 and J usage is TRBJ2-7; a weak D match, TRBD2 (6 bases). CDR3 length: 14 residues. V lost 3 bases and J 6 bases, leaving 15 bases between the germline ends. CDR1 and CDR2 (germline): MNHEY, SMNVEV (reference sequence). The CDR3 loop reads CASSFAGWGSEQYF. The CDR3 DNA reads as TGTGCCAGCAGTTTCGCGGGGTGGGGTAGCGAGCAGTACTTC.

This chain joins TRBV29-1 and TRBJ1-2; possibly TRBD1 for D (5 bases). Looked up from germline, CDR1 is SQVTM and CDR2 is ANQGSEA. Trimming pared 0 bases from V and 4 bases from J, leaving 9 bases between. CDR3 length equals 13 residues. The CDR3 spells CSVEERGLYGYTF. The DNA for the CDR3 is TGCAGCGTTGAAGAACGGGGACTCTATGGCTACACCTTC.

This clone was detected only a few times. The chain links TRBV19 to TRBJ1-1, with D perhaps matching TRBD1 (5 bases). Trimming took off 7 bases at V and 5 bases at J, with 17 bases between the two ends. The length of the CDR3 is 14 residues. CDR1 is LNHDA, CDR2 SQIVND, per germline (reference sequence). The CDR3 spells CASTPIGGRTEAFF. CDR3 DNA: TGTGCCAGTACCCCGATCGGGGGTCGGACTGAAGCTTTCTTT.

The chain links TRBV19 to TRBJ2-4, with D possibly TRBD1 on 5 matching bases. Germline CDR1 LNHDA, CDR2 SQIVND (reference sequence). The ends were cut back, 6 bases at V and 1 base at J, with 13 bases in the middle. The CDR3 length is 15 residues. The CDR3 reads CASSPPGLAKNIQYF. The CDR3 nucleotides are TGTGCCAGTAGCCCCCCAGGGTTGGCCAAAAACATTCAGTACTTC. Full variable domain (outside the CDR3, taken from reference TRBV19 and TRBJ2-4): DGGITQSPKYLFRKEGQNVTLSCEQNLNHDAMYWYRQDPGQGLRLIYYSQIVNDFQKGDIAEGYSVSREKKESFPLTVTSAQKNPTAFYLCASSPPGLAKNIQYFGAGTRLSVL.

Only a few counts were recorded for this clone. This sample also contains other DNA sequences that code for the same CDR3. This chain joins TRBV18 and TRBJ2-5; D gene uncertain. CDR1 is KGHSH and CDR2 is LQKENI in the germline V gene. V gave up 3 bases and J gave up 0 bases, with 2 bases separating them. This CDR3 has 12 amino acids. CDR3 loop: CASSPNQETQYF. The CDR3 coding sequence is TGTGCCAGCTCACCTAACCAAGAGACCCAGTACTTC.

This clone was detected a few times. The V call is TRBV27, the J call TRBJ1-1; 9 bases are a match to TRBD1. Germline CDR1 MNHEY, CDR2 SMNVEV (reference sequence). This CDR3 spans 13 amino acids. Trimming cost V 8 bases and J 6 bases; bases outside gene matches: 7. The CDR3 region is CASRDRESSEAFF. The CDR3 nucleotides are TGTGCCAGCCGGGACAGGGAGTCCTCTGAAGCTTTCTTT.

The chain employs TRBV5-1 and TRBJ2-1; 7 positions agree with TRBD1. CDR3 length equals 15 residues. In germline, CDR1 is SGHRS, CDR2 YFSETQ. V gave up 0 bases and J gave up 3 bases; unmatched junction bases: 3. The CDR3 coding sequence is TGCGCCAGCAGCTTGGAACAGGGGAGCTACAATGAGCAGTTCTTC. It yields the protein CASSLEQGSYNEQFF.

This clone has more than one count but fewer than ten. The same CDR3 is also encoded by other DNA sequences in this sample. This sequence joins TRBV5-1 and TRBJ2-5; no clear D gene. CDR3 length: 12 residues. CDR1 SGHRS and CDR2 YFSETQ come from the germline V gene. V shed 4 bases and J shed 1 base, with 5 bases lying between them. The CDR3 spells CASSLSQETQYF. The CDR3 DNA sequence: TGCGCCAGCAGCCTGAGCCAAGAGACCCAGTACTTC.

This rearrangement joins TRBV7-9 to TRBJ2-5, with TRBD1 identical over 10 bases. Unmatched junction bases numbered 15, after V lost 4 bases and J lost 1 base. The germline CDR1 and CDR2 sequences are SEHNR and FQNEAQ (reference sequence). CDR3 size: 19 residues. Here the CDR3 DNA reads TGTGCCAGCAGCTCCCCAGGGTCGGGGACAGGGGCCTCCCAAGAGACCCAGTACTTC. This translates into CASSSPGSGTGASQETQYF.

The V gene is TRBV5-1, the J gene TRBJ1-2; possibly TRBD1 for D (6 bases). Germline-derived CDR1 and CDR2 are SGHRS and YFSETQ. The CDR3 has 12 residues. The V end lost 4 bases, the J end lost 6 bases, and 10 bases lay between the germline ends. Written as DNA, the CDR3 is TGCGCCAGCAGCAGGGGGAAGGATGGCTACACCTTC. It is translated as CASSRGKDGYTF.

The J gene is TRBJ2-7, the V gene TRBV5-1; 9 positions agree with TRBD1. The trim removed 5 bases at V and 5 bases at J, leaving 11 bases unmatched. This CDR3 has 15 amino acids. CDR1 and CDR2 from the germline V gene are SGHRS and YFSETQ. CDR3 loop: CASSQNRDRANEQYF. The CDR3 DNA reads as TGCGCCAGCAGTCAAAACCGGGACAGGGCTAACGAGCAGTACTTC.

This clone was seen a handful of times. The chain's CDR3 is CASRPDVPIGGNEKLFF. Here the CDR3 DNA reads TGTGCCAGCAGACCGGACGTCCCAATAGGGGGTAATGAAAAACTGTTTTTT. The rearrangement uses TRBV27 and TRBJ1-4; perhaps TRBD1 as D (6 bases). Trimming pared 6 bases from V and 4 bases from J, leaving 21 bases between. Per the germline V gene, CDR1 is MNHEY and CDR2 is SMNVEV (reference sequence). The CDR3 sequence is 17 residues long.

This clone was found a few times. In DNA form, the CDR3 reads TGTGCCAGCAGCCAAGTGGACACATTTAGTGGTGGCTACACCTTC. Its translation: CASSQVDTFSGGYTF. The chain recombines TRBV14 with TRBJ1-2; weak D call: TRBD1 (5 bases). V was pared by 1 base and J by 7 bases, with 16 bases between. The CDR3 consists of 15 residues. Germline CDR1 is SGHDN and CDR2 is FVKESK.

This chain connects TRBV23-1 to TRBJ1-2; weak D call: TRBD1 (5 bases). TRBV23-1 is sorted into the ORF group, with uncertain function. V was cut by 1 base and J by 6 bases, with 12 bases left in between. CDR3 length: 14 amino acids. The CDR3 protein is CASSQLSTDHGYTF. For the CDR3, the DNA is TGCGCCAGCAGTCAATTATCGACAGACCATGGCTACACCTTC.

This clone has more than one count but fewer than ten. The chain is built from TRBV9 and TRBJ1-2, with 10 bases lining up with TRBD1. The ends lost 2 bases at V and 2 bases at J; junction bases unmatched: 6. The CDR3 totals 16 residues. Germline V CDR1 and CDR2: SGDLS, YYNGEE. The CDR3 sequence is CASSVEGQGSNYGYTF. CDR3 in DNA: TGTGCCAGCAGCGTCGAGGGACAGGGGTCCAACTATGGCTACACCTTC. Combining the CDR3 with reference TRBV9 and TRBJ1-2 gives the whole variable domain DSGVTQTPKHLITATGQRVTLRCSPRSGDLSVYWYQQSLDQGLQFLIQYYNGEERAKGNILERFSAQQFPDLHSELNLSSLELGDSALYFCASSVEGQGSNYGYTFGSGTRLTVV.

The chain has TRBV4-1 and TRBJ1-2; D is possibly TRBD1 (5 bases). The germline V gene has CDR1 MGHRA and CDR2 YSYEKL. This CDR3 is 15 amino acids long. V was cut by 0 bases and J by 1 base, with 9 bases left in between. CDR3 nucleotides: TGCGCCAGCAGCCAAGATCTTGGACATAACTATGGCTACACCTTC. It specifies CASSQDLGHNYGYTF.

This clone was seen a few times. The genes are TRBV20-1 and TRBJ2-3, with D uncertain. Trimming cost V 5 bases and J 5 bases, with 8 bases left between them. CDR1 is DFQATT, CDR2 SNEGSKA, per germline (reference sequence). This CDR3 comprises 11 residues. DNA of the CDR3: TGCAGTGCTCGTCTAGGAGATACGCAGTATTTT. It translates to CSARLGDTQYF.

This clone has a handful of counts. The chain carries TRBV28 and TRBJ1-2, with 8 bases lining up with TRBD1. J gave up 4 bases and V 6 bases, and 13 bases lay outside the gene matches. The CDR3 sequence is 16 residues long. CDR1 is MDHEN and CDR2 is SYDVKM in the germline V gene. The CDR3 region has the DNA TGTGCCAGCAGCCCTGGACAGGGCGGGCTGAGCTATGGCTACACCTTC. This codes for CASSPGQGGLSYGYTF.

This clone was recorded a few times. The chain recombines TRBV19 with TRBJ1-5; D possibly corresponds to TRBD1 (5 bases). CDR1 and CDR2 from the germline V gene are LNHDA and SQIVND (reference sequence). The V end lost 4 bases, the J end lost 0 bases, and 13 bases lay between the germline ends. The CDR3 is 16 residues long. This CDR3 reads CASSKATVVSNQPQHF. CDR3 nucleotides: TGTGCCAGTAGTAAGGCGACAGTTGTTAGCAATCAGCCCCAGCATTTT.

This clone has only a few counts. The chain couples TRBV28 to TRBJ1-1; D possibly corresponds to TRBD1 (6 bases). The CDR3 loop spans 13 amino acids. The germline gives CDR1 MDHEN, CDR2 SYDVKM. V lost 7 bases, J lost 11 bases, and 20 bases lay in between. CDR3 nucleotide sequence: TGTGCCAGCATCTCAGGGGATCGGACGTCGGCTTTCTTT. Translation: CASISGDRTSAFF.

This clone was counted between two and nine times. This chain joins TRBV7-2 and TRBJ2-3; possibly TRBD2 for D (6 bases). Per germline, CDR1 SGHTA and CDR2 FQGNSA. The CDR3 sequence is 15 residues long. Trimming pared 1 base from V and 4 bases from J, leaving 12 bases between. In DNA form, the CDR3 reads TGTGCCAGCAGCTTAGTCGGGAGCTCCGCAGATACGCAGTATTTT. It is translated as CASSLVGSSADTQYF.

The chain uses TRBV14 and TRBJ2-7, with D perhaps TRBD1 (5 bases). Trimming stripped 0 bases from V and 2 bases from J, with 11 bases between. There are 15 residues in the CDR3. Germline values: CDR1 SGHDN, CDR2 FVKESK. The chain's CDR3 is CASSQDMAGTYEQYF. For the CDR3, the DNA is TGTGCCAGCAGCCAAGATATGGCAGGGACCTACGAGCAGTACTTC. The entire variable domain, with the rest obtained from reference TRBV14 and TRBJ2-7, is as follows: EAGVTQFPSHSVIEKGQTVTLRCDPISGHDNLYWYRRVMGKEIKFLLHFVKESKQDESGMPNNRFLAERTGGTYSTLKVQPAELEDSGVYFCASSQDMAGTYEQYFGPGTRLTVT.

The gene calls are TRBV5-6 and TRBJ1-3; possible D gene TRBD1, 6 bases. V shed 5 bases and J shed 0 bases, with 12 bases lying between them. This CDR3 region has 15 residues. Per germline, CDR1 SGHDT and CDR2 YYEEEE. The CDR3 nucleotides are TGTGCCAGCAGATCCAGGGGCGGCTCTGGAAACACCATATATTTT. This gives the protein CASRSRGGSGNTIYF.

The chain recombines TRBV30 with TRBJ2-5, with 16 nucleotides matching TRBD2. With V trimmed by 0 bases and J by 5 bases, 3 bases remained unmatched. Germline V gene sequence: CDR1 GTSNPN, CDR2 SVGIG (reference sequence). This CDR3 comprises 16 residues. The CDR3 DNA reads TGTGCCTGGAGTGTCGGGACTAGCGGGAGGGGCGAGACCCAGTACTTC. Translating gives CAWSVGTSGRGETQYF.

V is TRBV6-5 and J is TRBJ2-7, with a possible D match to TRBD1 (5 bases). CDR3 length equals 14 residues. The germline V gene encodes CDR1 MNHEY and CDR2 SVGAGI. Trimming shortened V by 2 bases and J by 5 bases, and 13 bases separated the two germline ends. The CDR3 sequence: CASSYGRQGHEQYF. The CDR3 nucleotides are TGTGCCAGCAGTTACGGCCGGCAGGGTCACGAGCAGTACTTC.

This clone has a handful of counts. Written as DNA, the CDR3 is TGCAGCGTTGAAGAGGGTAGCGCAGATACGCAGTATTTT. This codes for CSVEEGSADTQYF. This chain joins TRBV29-1 and TRBJ2-3; D perhaps matches TRBD2 (5 bases). Germline loops: CDR1 SQVTM, CDR2 ANQGSEA. The CDR3 has 13 amino acids. With 0 bases removed from V and 4 bases from J, the gap between germline ends came to 8 bases.

This clone was detected only a few times. V usage is TRBV7-8 and J usage is TRBJ1-2; tentatively, D is TRBD1 (6 bases). CDR1 and CDR2 (germline): SGHVS, FQNEAQ. V lost 0 bases, J lost 1 base, and 21 bases lay in between. This CDR3 has 19 residues. CDR3: CASSLALGAGPILNYGYTF. CDR3 nucleotides: TGTGCCAGCAGCTTAGCCTTGGGGGCAGGACCGATTCTTAACTATGGCTACACCTTC.

This clone came up a few times. This sequence joins TRBV7-9 and TRBJ2-1, with 7 bases lining up with TRBD1. V shed 2 bases and J 1 base; nucleotides not matched to a gene: 2. Germline lookup yields CDR1 SEHNR and CDR2 FQNEAQ (reference sequence). The CDR3 is 15 amino acids. The CDR3 bases are TGTGCCAGCAGCTTATTGGGACAGTCCTACAATGAGCAGTTCTTC. Translated: CASSLLGQSYNEQFF. The full variable domain, its missing parts supplied by reference TRBV7-9 and TRBJ2-1, is DTGVSQNPRHKITKRGQNVTFRCDPISEHNRLYWYRQTLGQGPEFLTYFQNEAQLEKSRLLSDRFSAERPKGSFSTLEIQRTEQGDSAMYLCASSLLGQSYNEQFFGPGTRLTVL.

This clone was seen only a few times. The chain is built from TRBV5-6 and TRBJ2-3; 8 positions match TRBD2. The CDR3 contains 18 residues. Trimming at V came to 4 bases and at J to 7 bases, leaving 20 bases not matched to a gene. Germline loops: CDR1 SGHDT, CDR2 YYEEEE. The chain's CDR3 is CASSPTPSGSASGYTQYF. The DNA for the CDR3 is TGTGCCAGCAGCCCCACCCCCAGCGGGTCCGCTAGCGGGTATACGCAGTATTTT.

This rearrangement joins TRBV30 to TRBJ2-1, with 10 positions matching TRBD2. The CDR3 consists of 15 residues. Trimming took 4 bases from V and 0 from J; bases not matched to a gene: 3. The germline CDR1 and CDR2 sequences are GTSNPN and SVGIG (reference sequence). Here the CDR3 DNA reads TGTGCCTGGAAACGGACTAGCGGCTCCTACAATGAGCAGTTCTTC. It yields the protein CAWKRTSGSYNEQFF.

The gene calls are TRBV30 and TRBJ2-7; possibly TRBD2 for D (6 bases). The germline V gene has CDR1 GTSNPN and CDR2 SVGIG (reference sequence). Deletions cut 1 base from V and 4 bases from J, with 17 bases between. The CDR3 consists of 15 residues. CDR3 coding DNA: TGTGCCTGGAGTGCCCCCCCCGGGGGTAGGTACGAGCAGTACTTC. Its protein product is CAWSAPPGGRYEQYF.